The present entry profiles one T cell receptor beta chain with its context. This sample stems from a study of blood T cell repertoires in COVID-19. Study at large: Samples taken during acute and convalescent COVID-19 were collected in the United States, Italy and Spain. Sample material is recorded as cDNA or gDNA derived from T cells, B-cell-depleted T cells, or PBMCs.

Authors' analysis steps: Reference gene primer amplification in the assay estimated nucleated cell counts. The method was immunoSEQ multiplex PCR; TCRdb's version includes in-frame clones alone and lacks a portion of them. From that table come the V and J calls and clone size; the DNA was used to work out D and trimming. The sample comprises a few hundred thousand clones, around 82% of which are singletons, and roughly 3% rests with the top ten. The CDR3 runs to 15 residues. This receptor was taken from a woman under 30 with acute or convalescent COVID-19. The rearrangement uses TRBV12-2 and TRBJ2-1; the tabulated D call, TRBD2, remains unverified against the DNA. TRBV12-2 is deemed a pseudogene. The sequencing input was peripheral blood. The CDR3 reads CASRPTSGRAYEQFF. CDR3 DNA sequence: TGTGCAAGTCGACCGACTAGCGGGAGGGCCTATGAGCAGTTCTTC.